This TCR beta chain comes out of a study of blood T cell repertoires in COVID-19. At the level of the study: From T cells, B-cell-depleted T cells, or PBMCs came the material, which was cDNA or gDNA.

Measured with immunoSEQ multiplex PCR; TCRdb has only the in-frame clones, and not every one. The sample comprises 20,000 to 25,000 clones, more than 75% of which are singletons, and about 25% rests with the top ten. The germline gives CDR1 MGHRA, CDR2 YSYEKL. The CDR3 has 14 residues. V was cut by 0 bases and J by 6 bases, with 10 bases left in between. This chain links TRBV4-1 with TRBJ2-3, with D possibly being TRBD2 (6 bases). Sequencing used peripheral blood. The sequence came from a human donor with active COVID-19. The donor label of this sample is uncertain. Here the CDR3 DNA reads TGCGCCAGCAGCCAAGATTTGGGGAGGGATACGCAGTATTTT. It codes for CASSQDLGRDTQYF.